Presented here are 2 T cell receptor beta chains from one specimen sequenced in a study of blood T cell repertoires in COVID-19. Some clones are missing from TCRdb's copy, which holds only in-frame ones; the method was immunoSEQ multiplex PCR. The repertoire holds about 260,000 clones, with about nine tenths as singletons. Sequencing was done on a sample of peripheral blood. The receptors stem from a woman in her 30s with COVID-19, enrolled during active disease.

The CDR3 DNA is TGTGCCAGCAGCCTAGGGACAGGGCTCTATGGCTACACCTTC. Encoded protein: CASSLGTGLYGYTF. The chain carries TRBV2 and TRBJ1-2; 9 positions agree with TRBD1. The CDR3 totals 14 residues. Germline CDR1 SNHLY, CDR2 FYNNEI. V dropped 6 bases and J dropped 4; count of bases not matched to a gene: 6.

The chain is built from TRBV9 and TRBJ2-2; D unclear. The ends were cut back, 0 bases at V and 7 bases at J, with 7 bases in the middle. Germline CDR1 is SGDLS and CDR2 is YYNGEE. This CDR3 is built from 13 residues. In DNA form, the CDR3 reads TGTGCCAGCAGCGTAGGGTCGGGCGGGGAGCTGTTTTTT. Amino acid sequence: CASSVGSGGELFF.